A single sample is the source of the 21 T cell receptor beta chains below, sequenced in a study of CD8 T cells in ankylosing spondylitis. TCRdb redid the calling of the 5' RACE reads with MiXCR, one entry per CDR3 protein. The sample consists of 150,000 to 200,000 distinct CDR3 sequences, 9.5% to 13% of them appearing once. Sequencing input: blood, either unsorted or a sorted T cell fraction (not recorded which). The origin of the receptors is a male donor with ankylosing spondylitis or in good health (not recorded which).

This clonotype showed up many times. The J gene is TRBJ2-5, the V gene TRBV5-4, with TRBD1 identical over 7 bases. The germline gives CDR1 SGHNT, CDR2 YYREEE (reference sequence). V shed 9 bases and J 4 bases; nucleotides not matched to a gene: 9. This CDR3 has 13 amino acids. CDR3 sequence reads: CATLRQGRETQYF. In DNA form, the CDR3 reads TGTGCCACCTTGAGACAGGGCCGAGAGACCCAGTACTTC. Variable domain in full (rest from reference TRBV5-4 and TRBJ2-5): ETGVTQSPTHLIKTRGQQVTLRCSSQSGHNTVSWYQQALGQGPQFIFQYYREEENGRGNFPPRFSGLQFPNYSSELNVNALELDDSALYLCATLRQGRETQYFGPGTRLLVL.

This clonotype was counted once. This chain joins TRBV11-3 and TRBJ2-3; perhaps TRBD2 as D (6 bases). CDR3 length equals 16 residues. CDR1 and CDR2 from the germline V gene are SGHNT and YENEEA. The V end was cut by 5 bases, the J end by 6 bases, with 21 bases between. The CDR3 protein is CASSVGGTGLSDTQYF. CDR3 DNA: TGTGCCAGCAGCGTCGGGGGAACGGGGTTATCGGATACGCAGTATTTT.

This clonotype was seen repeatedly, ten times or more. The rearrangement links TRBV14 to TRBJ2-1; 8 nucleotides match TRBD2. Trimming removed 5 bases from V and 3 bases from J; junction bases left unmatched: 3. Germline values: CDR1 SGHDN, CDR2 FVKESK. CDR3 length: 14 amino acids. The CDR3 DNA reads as TGTGCCAGCAGCAAGAGCGGGAGCTACAATGAGCAGTTCTTC. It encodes CASSKSGSYNEQFF.

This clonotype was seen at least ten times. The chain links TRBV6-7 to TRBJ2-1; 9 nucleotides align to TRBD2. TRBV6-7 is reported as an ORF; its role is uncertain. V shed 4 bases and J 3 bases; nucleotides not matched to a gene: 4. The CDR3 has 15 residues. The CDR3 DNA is TGTGCCAGCAGTTCCGGGACTAGCTTCTACAATGAGCAGTTCTTC. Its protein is CASSSGTSFYNEQFF.

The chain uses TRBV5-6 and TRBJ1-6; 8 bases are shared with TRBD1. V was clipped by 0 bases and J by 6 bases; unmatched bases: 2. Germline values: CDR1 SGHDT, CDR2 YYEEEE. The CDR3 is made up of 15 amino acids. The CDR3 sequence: CASSLEDRGNSPLHF. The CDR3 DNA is TGTGCCAGCAGCTTGGAAGACAGGGGTAATTCACCCCTCCACTTT.

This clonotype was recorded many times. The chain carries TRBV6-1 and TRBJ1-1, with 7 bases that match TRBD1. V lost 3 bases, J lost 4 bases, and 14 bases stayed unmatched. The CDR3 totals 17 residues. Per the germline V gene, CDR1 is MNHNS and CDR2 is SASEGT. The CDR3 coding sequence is TGTGCCAGCAGTGACTACATTAAGACAGGGAGAGGCACTGAAGCTTTCTTT. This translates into CASSDYIKTGRGTEAFF.

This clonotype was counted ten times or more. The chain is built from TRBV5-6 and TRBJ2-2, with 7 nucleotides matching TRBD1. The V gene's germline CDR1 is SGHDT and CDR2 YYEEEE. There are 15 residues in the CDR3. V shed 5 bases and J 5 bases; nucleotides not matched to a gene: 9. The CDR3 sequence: CASSSQGVRTGELFF. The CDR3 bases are TGTGCCAGCAGTTCCCAGGGGGTACGGACCGGGGAGCTGTTTTTT.

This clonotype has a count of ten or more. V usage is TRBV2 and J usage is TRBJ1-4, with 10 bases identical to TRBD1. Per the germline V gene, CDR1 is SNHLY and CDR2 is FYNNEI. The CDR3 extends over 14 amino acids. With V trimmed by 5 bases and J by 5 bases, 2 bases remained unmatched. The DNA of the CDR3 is TGTGCCAGCAGTTCGACAGGGGGCAATGAAAAACTGTTTTTT. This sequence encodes CASSSTGGNEKLFF.

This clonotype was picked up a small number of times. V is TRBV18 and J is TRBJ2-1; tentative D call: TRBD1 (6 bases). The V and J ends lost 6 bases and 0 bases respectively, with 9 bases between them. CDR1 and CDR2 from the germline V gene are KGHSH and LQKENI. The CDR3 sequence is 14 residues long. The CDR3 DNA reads TGTGCCAGCTCGCCGGACAGCTCCTACAATGAGCAGTTCTTC. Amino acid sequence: CASSPDSSYNEQFF.

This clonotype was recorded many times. The CDR3 DNA reads as TGTGCCAGCAGCCAAGACCCGCGGACTAGCGGGGGAGGGTCCGATACGCAGTATTTT. Residues: CASSQDPRTSGGGSDTQYF. The rearrangement links TRBV3-1 to TRBJ2-3; 13 bases map to TRBD2. There are 19 residues in the CDR3. The germline gives CDR1 LGHDT, CDR2 YNNKEL (reference sequence). The trim removed 0 bases at V and 6 bases at J, leaving 12 bases unmatched.

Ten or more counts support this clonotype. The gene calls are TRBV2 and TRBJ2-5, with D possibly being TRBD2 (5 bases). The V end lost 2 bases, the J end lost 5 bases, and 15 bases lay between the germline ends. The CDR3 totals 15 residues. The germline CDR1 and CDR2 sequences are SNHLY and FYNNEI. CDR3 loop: CASSERSGSWETQYF. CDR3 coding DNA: TGTGCCAGCAGTGAACGGAGCGGCAGTTGGGAGACCCAGTACTTC.

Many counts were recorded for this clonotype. The CDR3 bases are TGTGCCAGCAGTTTTCTTACAACAGGGGGCATAAGGCATTCACCCCTCCACTTT. The encoded protein is CASSFLTTGGIRHSPLHF. The V gene is TRBV27, the J gene TRBJ1-6; 9 nucleotides match TRBD1. The junction had 14 bases not matched to a gene; V was cut back by 3 bases and J by 8 bases. The CDR3 contains 18 residues. CDR1 MNHEY and CDR2 SMNVEV come from the germline V gene (reference sequence).

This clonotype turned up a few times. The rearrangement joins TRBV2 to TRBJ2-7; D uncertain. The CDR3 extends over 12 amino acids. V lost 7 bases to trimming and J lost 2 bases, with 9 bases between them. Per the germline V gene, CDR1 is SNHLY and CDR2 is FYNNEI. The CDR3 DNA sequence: TGTGCCAGCAAAGGTCTAGCCTACGAGCAGTACTTC. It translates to CASKGLAYEQYF.

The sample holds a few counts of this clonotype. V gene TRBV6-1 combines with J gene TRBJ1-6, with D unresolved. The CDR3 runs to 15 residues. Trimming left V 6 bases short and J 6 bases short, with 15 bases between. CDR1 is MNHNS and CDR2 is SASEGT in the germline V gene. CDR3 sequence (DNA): TGTGCCAGCAGCCCGACGAAGGGAAGTAATTCACCCCTCCACTTT. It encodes CASSPTKGSNSPLHF.

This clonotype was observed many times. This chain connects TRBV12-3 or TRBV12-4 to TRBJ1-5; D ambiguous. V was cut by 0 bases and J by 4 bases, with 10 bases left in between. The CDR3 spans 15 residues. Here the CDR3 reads CASSLAGESNQPQHF. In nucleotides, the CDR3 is TGTGCCAGCAGTTTAGCGGGAGAGAGTAATCAGCCCCAGCATTTT.

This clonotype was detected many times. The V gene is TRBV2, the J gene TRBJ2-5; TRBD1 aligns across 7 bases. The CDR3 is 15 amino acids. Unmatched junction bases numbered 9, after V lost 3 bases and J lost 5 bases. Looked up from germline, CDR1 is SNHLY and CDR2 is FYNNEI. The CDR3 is CASSEGTGDWETQYF. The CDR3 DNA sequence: TGTGCCAGCAGTGAGGGAACAGGGGATTGGGAGACCCAGTACTTC.

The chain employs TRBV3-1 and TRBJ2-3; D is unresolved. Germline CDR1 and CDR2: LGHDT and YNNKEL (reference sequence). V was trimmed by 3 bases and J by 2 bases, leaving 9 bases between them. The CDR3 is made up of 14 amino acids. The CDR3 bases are TGTGCCAGCAGCCAGCGGCCGGCCACAGATACGCAGTATTTT. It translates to CASSQRPATDTQYF.

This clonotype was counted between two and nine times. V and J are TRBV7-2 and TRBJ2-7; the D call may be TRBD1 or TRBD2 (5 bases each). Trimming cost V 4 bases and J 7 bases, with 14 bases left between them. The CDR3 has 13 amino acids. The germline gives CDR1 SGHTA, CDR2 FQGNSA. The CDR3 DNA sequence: TGTGCCAGCAGCTCTTGGGGGTTGTCTGAGCAGTACTTC. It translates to CASSSWGLSEQYF.

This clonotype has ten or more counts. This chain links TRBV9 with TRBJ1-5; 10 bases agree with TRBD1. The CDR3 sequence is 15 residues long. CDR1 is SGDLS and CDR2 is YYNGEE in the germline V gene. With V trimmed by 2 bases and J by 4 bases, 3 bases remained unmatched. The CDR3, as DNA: TGTGCCAGCAGCGTCGGGACAGGGGAAAATCAGCCCCAGCATTTT. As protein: CASSVGTGENQPQHF.

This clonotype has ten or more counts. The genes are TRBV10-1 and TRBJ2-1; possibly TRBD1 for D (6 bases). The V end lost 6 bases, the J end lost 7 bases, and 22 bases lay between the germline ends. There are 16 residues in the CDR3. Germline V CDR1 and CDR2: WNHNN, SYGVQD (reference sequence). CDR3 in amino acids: CASSPQSGTIGNEQFF. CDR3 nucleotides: TGCGCCAGCAGCCCACAATCCGGGACAATCGGGAATGAGCAGTTCTTC.

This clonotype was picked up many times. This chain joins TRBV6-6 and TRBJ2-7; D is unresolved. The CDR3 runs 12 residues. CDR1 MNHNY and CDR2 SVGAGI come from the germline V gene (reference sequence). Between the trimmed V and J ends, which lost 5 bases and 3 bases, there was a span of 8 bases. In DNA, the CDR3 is TGTGCCAGCAGTGTAAATAGCTACGAGCAGTACTTC. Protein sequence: CASSVNSYEQYF.